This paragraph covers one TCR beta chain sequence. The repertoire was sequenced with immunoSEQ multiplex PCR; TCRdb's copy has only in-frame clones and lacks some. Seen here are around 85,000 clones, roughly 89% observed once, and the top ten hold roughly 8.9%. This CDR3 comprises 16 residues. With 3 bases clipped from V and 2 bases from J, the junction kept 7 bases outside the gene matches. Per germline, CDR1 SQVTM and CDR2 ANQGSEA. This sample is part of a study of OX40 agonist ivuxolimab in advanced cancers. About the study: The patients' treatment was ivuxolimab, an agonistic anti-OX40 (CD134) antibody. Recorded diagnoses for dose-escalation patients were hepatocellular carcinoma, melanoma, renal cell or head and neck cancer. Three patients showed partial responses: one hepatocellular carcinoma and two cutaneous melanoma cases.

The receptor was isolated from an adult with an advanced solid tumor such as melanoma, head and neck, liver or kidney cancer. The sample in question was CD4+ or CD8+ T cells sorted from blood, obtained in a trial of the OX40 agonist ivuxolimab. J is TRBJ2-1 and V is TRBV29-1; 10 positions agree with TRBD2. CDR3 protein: CSVDQLAGAPYNEQFF. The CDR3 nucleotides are TGCAGCGTTGATCAGCTAGCGGGGGCCCCCTACAATGAGCAGTTCTTC.